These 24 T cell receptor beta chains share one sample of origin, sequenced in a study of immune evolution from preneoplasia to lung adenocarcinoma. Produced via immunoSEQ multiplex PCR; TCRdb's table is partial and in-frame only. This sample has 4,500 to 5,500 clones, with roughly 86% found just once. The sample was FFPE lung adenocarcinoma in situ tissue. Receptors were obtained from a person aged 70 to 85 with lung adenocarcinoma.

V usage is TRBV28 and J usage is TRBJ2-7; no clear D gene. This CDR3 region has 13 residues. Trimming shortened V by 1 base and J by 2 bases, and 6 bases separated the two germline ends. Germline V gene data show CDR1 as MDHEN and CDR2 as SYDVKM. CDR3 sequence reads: CASSLFRTYEQYF. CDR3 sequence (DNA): TGTGCCAGCAGTTTATTCCGGACCTACGAGCAGTACTTC.

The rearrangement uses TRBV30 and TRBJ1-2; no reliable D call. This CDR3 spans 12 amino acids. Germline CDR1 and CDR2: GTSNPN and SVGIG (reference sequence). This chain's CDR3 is CAFNGRSYGYTF. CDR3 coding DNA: TGTGCTTTCAACGGAAGGAGCTATGGCTACACCTTC.

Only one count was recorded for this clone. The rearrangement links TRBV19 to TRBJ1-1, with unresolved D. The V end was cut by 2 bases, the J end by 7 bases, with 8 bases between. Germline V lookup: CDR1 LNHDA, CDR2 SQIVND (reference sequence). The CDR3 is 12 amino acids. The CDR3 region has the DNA TGTGCCAGTAGTATATGGGGTGGTGAAGCTTTCTTT. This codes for CASSIWGGEAFF. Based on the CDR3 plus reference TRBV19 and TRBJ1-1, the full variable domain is DGGITQSPKYLFRKEGQNVTLSCEQNLNHDAMYWYRQDPGQGLRLIYYSQIVNDFQKGDIAEGYSVSREKKESFPLTVTSAQKNPTAFYLCASSIWGGEAFFGQGTRLTVV.

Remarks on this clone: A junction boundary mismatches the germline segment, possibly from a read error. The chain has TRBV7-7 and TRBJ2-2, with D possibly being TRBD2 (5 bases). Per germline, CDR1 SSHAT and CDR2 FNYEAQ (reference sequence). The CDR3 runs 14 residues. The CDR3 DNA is TGTGCTAGCAGCTTGAGCGGGAACACCGGGGAGCTGTTTTTT. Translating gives CASSLSGNTGELFF.

In DNA, the CDR3 is TGTGCCAGCAGTTACTCGACAGGTTTTTGGGAGCAGTACTTC. It specifies CASSYSTGFWEQYF. V usage is TRBV6-5 and J usage is TRBJ2-7; D might be TRBD1 (6 bases). V lost 0 bases and J lost 7, with 13 bases in between. The CDR3 is made up of 14 amino acids. Germline values: CDR1 MNHEY, CDR2 SVGAGI.

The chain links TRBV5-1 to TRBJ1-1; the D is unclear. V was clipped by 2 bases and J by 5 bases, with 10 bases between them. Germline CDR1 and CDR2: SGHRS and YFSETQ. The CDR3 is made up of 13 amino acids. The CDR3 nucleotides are TGCGCCAGCAGCTTTGAGAGTACAACTGAAGCTTTCTTT. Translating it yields CASSFESTTEAFF.

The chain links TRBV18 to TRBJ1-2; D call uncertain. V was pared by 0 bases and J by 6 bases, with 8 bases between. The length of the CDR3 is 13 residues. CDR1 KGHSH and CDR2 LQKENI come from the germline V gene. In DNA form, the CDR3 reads TGTGCCAGCTCACCACCGCGCCCGGATGGCTACACCTTC. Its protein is CASSPPRPDGYTF.

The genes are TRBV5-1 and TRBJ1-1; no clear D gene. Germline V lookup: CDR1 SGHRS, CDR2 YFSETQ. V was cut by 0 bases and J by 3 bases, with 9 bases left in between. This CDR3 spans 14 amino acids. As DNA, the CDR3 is TGCGCCAGCAGCTTGGAGGGTTCGGACACTGAAGCTTTCTTT. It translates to CASSLEGSDTEAFF.

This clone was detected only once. Here the CDR3 DNA reads TGCAGCGTTGGCGGGCTAGCGGGAGGAAGGGGGCAGTTCTTC. It encodes CSVGGLAGGRGQFF. V usage is TRBV29-1 and J usage is TRBJ2-1; TRBD2 matches at 11 bases. The V gene end was trimmed by 4 bases and the J gene end by 12 bases; junction bases not matched to a gene: 11. Germline-derived CDR1 and CDR2 are SQVTM and ANQGSEA. The CDR3 is 14 amino acids.

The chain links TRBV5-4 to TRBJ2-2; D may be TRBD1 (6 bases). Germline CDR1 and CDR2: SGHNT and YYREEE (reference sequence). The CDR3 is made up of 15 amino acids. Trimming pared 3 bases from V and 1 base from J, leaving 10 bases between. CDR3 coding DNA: TGTGCCAGCAGCTCGAAGGGGGAGAACACCGGGGAGCTGTTTTTT. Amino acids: CASSSKGENTGELFF. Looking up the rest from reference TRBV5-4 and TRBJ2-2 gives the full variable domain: ETGVTQSPTHLIKTRGQQVTLRCSSQSGHNTVSWYQQALGQGPQFIFQYYREEENGRGNFPPRFSGLQFPNYSSELNVNALELDDSALYLCASSSKGENTGELFFGEGSRLTVL.

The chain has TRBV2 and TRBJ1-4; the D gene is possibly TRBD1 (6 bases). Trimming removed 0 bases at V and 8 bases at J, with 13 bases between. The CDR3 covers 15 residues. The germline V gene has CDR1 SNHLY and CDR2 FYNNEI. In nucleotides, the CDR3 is TGTGCCAGCAGTGAAGCAGCGCAGGGGAAAGAAAAACTGTTTTTT. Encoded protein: CASSEAAQGKEKLFF.

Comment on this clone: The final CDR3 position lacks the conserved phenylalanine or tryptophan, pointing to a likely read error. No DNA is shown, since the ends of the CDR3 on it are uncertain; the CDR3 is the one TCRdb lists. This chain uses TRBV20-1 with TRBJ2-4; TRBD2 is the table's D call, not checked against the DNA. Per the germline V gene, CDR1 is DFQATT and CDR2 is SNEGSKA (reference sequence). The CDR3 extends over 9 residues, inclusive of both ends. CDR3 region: CSARGDYSL.

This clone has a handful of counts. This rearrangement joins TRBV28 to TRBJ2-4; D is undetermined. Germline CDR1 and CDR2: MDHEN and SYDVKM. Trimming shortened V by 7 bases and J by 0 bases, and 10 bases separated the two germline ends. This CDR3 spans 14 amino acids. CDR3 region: CASIDSIAKNIQYF. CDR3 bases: TGTGCCAGCATCGATTCAATAGCCAAAAACATTCAGTACTTC. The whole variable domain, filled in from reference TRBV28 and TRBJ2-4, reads DVKVTQSSRYLVKRTGEKVFLECVQDMDHENMFWYRQDPGLGLRLIYFSYDVKMKEKGDIPEGYSVSREKKERFSLILESASTNQTSMYLCASIDSIAKNIQYFGAGTRLSVL.

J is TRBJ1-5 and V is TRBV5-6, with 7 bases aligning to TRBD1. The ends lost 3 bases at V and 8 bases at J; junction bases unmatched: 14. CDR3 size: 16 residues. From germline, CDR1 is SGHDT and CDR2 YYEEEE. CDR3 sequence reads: CASSSNRDRWIKPQHF. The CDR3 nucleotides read TGTGCCAGCAGCTCCAACCGGGACAGATGGATTAAGCCCCAGCATTTT.

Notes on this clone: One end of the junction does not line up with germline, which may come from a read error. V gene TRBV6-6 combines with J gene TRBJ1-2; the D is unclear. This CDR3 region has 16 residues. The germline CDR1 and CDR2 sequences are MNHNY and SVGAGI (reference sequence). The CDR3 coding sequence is TGTGCCAGCAGCCGAGACCCGGCGGAGGATGGGGTTGGCCACACCTTC. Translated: CASSRDPAEDGVGHTF.

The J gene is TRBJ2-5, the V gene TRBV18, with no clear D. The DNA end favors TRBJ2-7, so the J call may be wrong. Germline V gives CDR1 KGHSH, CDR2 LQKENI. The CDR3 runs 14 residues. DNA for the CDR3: TGTGCCAGCTCACCACCCTCCGTATCCTACGAGCAGTACTTC. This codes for CASSPPSVSYEQYF.

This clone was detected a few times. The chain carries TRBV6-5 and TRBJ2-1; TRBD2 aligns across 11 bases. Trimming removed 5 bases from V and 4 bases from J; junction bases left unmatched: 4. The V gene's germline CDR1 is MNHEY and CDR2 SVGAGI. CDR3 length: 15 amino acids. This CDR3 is CASSKLAGEYNEQFF. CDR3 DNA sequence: TGTGCCAGCAGTAAACTAGCGGGGGAGTACAATGAGCAGTTCTTC.

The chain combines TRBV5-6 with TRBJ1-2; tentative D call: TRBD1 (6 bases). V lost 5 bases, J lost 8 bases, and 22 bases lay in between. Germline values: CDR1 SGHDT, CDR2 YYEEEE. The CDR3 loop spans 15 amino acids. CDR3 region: CASRSADSGLRGYTF. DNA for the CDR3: TGTGCCAGCAGGTCCGCGGACAGTGGCCTTCGAGGCTACACCTTC. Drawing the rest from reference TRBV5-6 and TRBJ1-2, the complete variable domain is DAGVTQSPTHLIKTRGQQVTLRCSPKSGHDTVSWYQQALGQGPQFIFQYYEEEERQRGNFPDRFSGHQFPNYSSELNVNALLLGDSALYLCASRSADSGLRGYTFGSGTRLTVV.

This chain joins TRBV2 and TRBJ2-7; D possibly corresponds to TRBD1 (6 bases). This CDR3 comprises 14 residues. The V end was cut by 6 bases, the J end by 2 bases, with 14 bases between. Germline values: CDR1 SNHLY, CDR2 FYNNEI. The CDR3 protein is CASRYGTQTYEQYF. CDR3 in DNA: TGTGCCAGCAGATACGGGACACAGACCTACGAGCAGTACTTC.

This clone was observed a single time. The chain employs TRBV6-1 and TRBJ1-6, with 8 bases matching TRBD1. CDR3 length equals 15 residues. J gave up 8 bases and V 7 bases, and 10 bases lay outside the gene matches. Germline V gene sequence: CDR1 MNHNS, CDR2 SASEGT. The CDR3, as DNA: TGTGCCAGCACCGAAGGGAGGACAGGGTATTCACCCCTCCACTTT. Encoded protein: CASTEGRTGYSPLHF.

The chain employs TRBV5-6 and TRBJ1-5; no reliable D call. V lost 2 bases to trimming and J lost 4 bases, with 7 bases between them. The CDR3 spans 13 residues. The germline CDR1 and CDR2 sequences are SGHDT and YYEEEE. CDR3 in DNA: TGTGCCAGCAGCTTAGGGCAGAATCAGCCCCAGCATTTT. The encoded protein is CASSLGQNQPQHF.

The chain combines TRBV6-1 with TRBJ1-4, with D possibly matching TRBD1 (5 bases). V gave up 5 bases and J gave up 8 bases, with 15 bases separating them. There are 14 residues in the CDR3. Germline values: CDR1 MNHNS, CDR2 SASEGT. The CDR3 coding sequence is TGTGCCAGCAGTACAGGAGGTGCGGAAGAAAAACTGTTTTTT. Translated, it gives CASSTGGAEEKLFF.

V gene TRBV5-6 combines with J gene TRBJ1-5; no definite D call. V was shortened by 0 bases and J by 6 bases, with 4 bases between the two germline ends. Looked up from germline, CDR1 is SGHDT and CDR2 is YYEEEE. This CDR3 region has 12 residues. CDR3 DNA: TGTGCCAGCAGCTTGGGCGCTCAGCCCCAGCATTTT. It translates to CASSLGAQPQHF.

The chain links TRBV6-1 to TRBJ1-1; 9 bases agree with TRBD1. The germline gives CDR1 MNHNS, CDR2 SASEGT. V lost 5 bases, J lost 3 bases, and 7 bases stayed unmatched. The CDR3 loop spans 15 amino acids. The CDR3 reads CASSLQGATDTEAFF. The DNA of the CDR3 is TGTGCCAGCAGTTTACAGGGGGCTACGGACACTGAAGCTTTCTTT.